The 14 T cell receptor beta chains below come from one sample, sequenced in a study of STAT5B mutations in CD4+ large granular lymphocyte leukemia. Assay used: immunoSEQ multiplex PCR; TCRdb lists only in-frame clones, some missing. Of 45,000 to 55,000 clones listed, roughly 70% are singletons. The specimen was CD4+ T cells from blood buffy coats. The receptor set was obtained from a human donor in good health.

This rearrangement joins TRBV9 to TRBJ2-5, with TRBD1 matching 7 bases. From germline, CDR1 is SGDLS and CDR2 YYNGEE. The CDR3 is made up of 16 amino acids. Trimming took 3 bases from V and 5 from J; bases not matched to a gene: 13. The CDR3 spells CASSALGTVTGETQYF. As DNA, the CDR3 is TGTGCCAGCAGCGCTCTTGGGACAGTAACGGGGGAGACCCAGTACTTC.

The V and J genes are TRBV2 and TRBJ1-5; D is perhaps TRBD1 (5 bases). The V end lost 6 bases, the J end lost 5 bases, and 17 bases lay between the germline ends. Germline CDR1 SNHLY, CDR2 FYNNEI. The CDR3 has 15 amino acids. The CDR3 DNA follows: TGTGCCAGCAGCCAGGACGGGGCAGGGTATCAGCCCCAGCATTTT. Translating gives CASSQDGAGYQPQHF.

This clone was observed a handful of times. Its ends do not fully match the called genes, so a read error is possible. The rearrangement uses TRBV7-9 and TRBJ2-3, with TRBD2 identical over 7 bases. The CDR3 is made up of 12 amino acids. Per germline, CDR1 SEHNR and CDR2 FQNEAQ (reference sequence). The CDR3 protein is CASSNSGLPRDF. In DNA form, the CDR3 reads TGTGCCAGCAGCAATAGCGGGCTTCCCCGGGATTTT.

The chain is built from TRBV25-1 and TRBJ2-3; no clear D. V dropped 6 bases and J dropped 0 bases, with 13 bases sitting between them. The CDR3 totals 15 residues. Germline assignment: CDR1 MGHDK and CDR2 SYGVNS. The CDR3 is CASSRIGGSTDTQYF. CDR3 nucleotide sequence: TGTGCCAGCAGCCGGATAGGCGGAAGCACAGATACGCAGTATTTT. The variable domain in full, with the rest retrieved from reference TRBV25-1 and TRBJ2-3, is EADIYQTPRYLVIGTGKKITLECSQTMGHDKMYWYQQDPGMELHLIHYSYGVNSTEKGDLSSESTVSRIRTEHFPLTLESARPSHTSQYLCASSRIGGSTDTQYFGPGTRLTVL.

The chain is built from TRBV7-9 and TRBJ2-5; maybe TRBD1 (6 bases). Germline V CDR1 and CDR2: SEHNR, FQNEAQ (reference sequence). Trimming left V 5 bases short and J 5 bases short, with 15 bases between. This CDR3 spans 14 amino acids. CDR3 sequence (DNA): TGTGCCAGCAGCCCGTACAGGGCAGGGGAGACCCAGTACTTC. This sequence encodes CASSPYRAGETQYF.

This clone has a handful of counts. The V call is TRBV28, the J call TRBJ1-2; 11 nucleotides line up with TRBD1. The germline V gene encodes CDR1 MDHEN and CDR2 SYDVKM. The ends lost 10 bases at V and 7 bases at J; junction bases unmatched: 11. The CDR3 loop spans 14 amino acids. The CDR3 loop reads CATLPGQGVGGYTF. CDR3 coding DNA: TGTGCCACCCTACCGGGACAGGGGGTCGGTGGCTACACCTTC.

The table lists this clone with a few counts. This sequence joins TRBV27 and TRBJ2-3; TRBD2 is a possible D gene (7 bases). V lost 2 bases and J lost 5, with 17 bases in between. Germline V gives CDR1 MNHEY, CDR2 SMNVEV (reference sequence). The CDR3 extends over 16 amino acids. CDR3 protein: CASSLGEGGGIDTQYF. The DNA of the CDR3 is TGTGCCAGCAGTTTAGGCGAAGGGGGAGGGATAGATACGCAGTATTTT.

The chain links TRBV7-9 to TRBJ2-7, with 11 bases matching TRBD2. J was trimmed by 7 bases and V by 5 bases; bases with no gene match: 13. CDR3 length: 16 residues. Germline V lookup: CDR1 SEHNR, CDR2 FQNEAQ (reference sequence). CDR3 DNA: TGTGCCAGCAGCGACCTAAATAGCGGGGGGGCGAGTGAGCAGTACTTC. Residues: CASSDLNSGGASEQYF.

This chain uses TRBV11-1 with TRBJ2-3, with 9 bases matching TRBD1. Germline values: CDR1 SGHAT, CDR2 FQDESV (reference sequence). Trimming took 5 bases from V and 3 from J; bases not matched to a gene: 3. This CDR3 has 14 residues. The CDR3 bases are TGTGCCAGCAGCGCAGACAGGGGGACAGATACGCAGTATTTT. Its translation: CASSADRGTDTQYF.

This clone is medium-sized within its sample. Here the CDR3 DNA reads TGCGCCAGCAGCGCTCAACAGGGTTCTGAAGCTTTCTTT. This codes for CASSAQQGSEAFF. This chain joins TRBV5-1 and TRBJ1-1, with a possible D match to TRBD1 (6 bases). The CDR3 contains 13 residues. Trimming took off 4 bases at V and 6 bases at J, with 13 bases between the two ends. Germline loops: CDR1 SGHRS, CDR2 YFSETQ.

This chain connects TRBV6-1 to TRBJ2-3; D gene unclear. CDR1 is MNHNS, CDR2 SASEGT, per germline. The CDR3 has 12 residues. With 10 bases removed from V and 3 bases from J, the gap between germline ends came to 11 bases. DNA of the CDR3: TGTGCCACTAGGATGTATACAGATACGCAGTATTTT. Protein: CATRMYTDTQYF.

This clone was detected only a few times. The CDR3 spells CASSPGTGNGIQYF. The DNA for the CDR3 is TGTGCCAGTAGTCCTGGGACAGGGAACGGCATTCAGTACTTC. The chain joins TRBV19 to TRBJ2-4; 9 bases map to TRBD1. CDR1 LNHDA and CDR2 SQIVND come from the germline V gene (reference sequence). This CDR3 is built from 14 residues. V lost 5 bases and J lost 9; bases outside the gene matches: 8. Supplemented by reference TRBV19 and TRBJ2-4, the full variable domain reads DGGITQSPKYLFRKEGQNVTLSCEQNLNHDAMYWYRQDPGQGLRLIYYSQIVNDFQKGDIAEGYSVSREKKESFPLTVTSAQKNPTAFYLCASSPGTGNGIQYFGAGTRLSVL.

The chain employs TRBV7-2 and TRBJ2-3; 7 bases fit TRBD2. The J segment lost 9 bases and the V segment lost 4 bases, leaving 10 bases of the junction unmatched. CDR1 SGHTA and CDR2 FQGNSA come from the germline V gene. This CDR3 is 14 amino acids long. CDR3 sequence (DNA): TGTGCCAGCAGCTCCGGGGGAGGGTCGGGGACGCAGTATTTT. Amino acid sequence: CASSSGGGSGTQYF.

This clone came up a few times. The chain combines TRBV7-9 with TRBJ2-5; possibly TRBD1 or TRBD2 for D (5 bases each). The CDR3 length is 12 residues. CDR1 is SEHNR and CDR2 is FQNEAQ in the germline V gene (reference sequence). The V gene lost 6 bases and the J gene lost 5 bases, with 10 bases spanning the gap. The CDR3 loop is CASRGPGETQYF. The CDR3 coding sequence is TGTGCCAGCAGGGGACCCGGCGAGACCCAGTACTTC.